This TCR beta chain was profiled in a study of spatial heterogeneity in lung cancer. Study as a whole: Samples came from about 72 TRACERx patients with untreated early-stage lung cancer. Around 24 months after resection was the median timing of the follow-up PBMC samples, which were sequenced when available.

Documented time point: blood at routine non-recurrence follow-up after resection. Unsorted whole RNA from tumor, nontumor lung or frozen PBMC underwent sequencing. On each TCR cDNA molecule, a unique molecular identifier was present. TCRdb re-derived calls from the 5' RACE reads in MiXCR, one entry per CDR3 protein. The sample lists 95,000 to 130,000 distinct CDR3 sequences; over 9% were seen once. This CDR3 has 13 residues. CDR1 is SGHRS and CDR2 is YFSETQ in the germline V gene. Trimming took 0 bases from V and 3 from J, leaving 6 bases between them. In its sample, this clonotype was seen many times.

The receptor's source is a male donor with early-stage non-small cell lung cancer. The source material was PBMCs, sampled at follow-up. The chain uses TRBV5-1 and TRBJ1-1, with D maybe TRBD1 (5 bases). CDR3 residues: CASSLAGDTEAFF. CDR3 DNA: TGCGCCAGCAGCTTGGCGGGGGACACTGAAGCTTTCTTT.